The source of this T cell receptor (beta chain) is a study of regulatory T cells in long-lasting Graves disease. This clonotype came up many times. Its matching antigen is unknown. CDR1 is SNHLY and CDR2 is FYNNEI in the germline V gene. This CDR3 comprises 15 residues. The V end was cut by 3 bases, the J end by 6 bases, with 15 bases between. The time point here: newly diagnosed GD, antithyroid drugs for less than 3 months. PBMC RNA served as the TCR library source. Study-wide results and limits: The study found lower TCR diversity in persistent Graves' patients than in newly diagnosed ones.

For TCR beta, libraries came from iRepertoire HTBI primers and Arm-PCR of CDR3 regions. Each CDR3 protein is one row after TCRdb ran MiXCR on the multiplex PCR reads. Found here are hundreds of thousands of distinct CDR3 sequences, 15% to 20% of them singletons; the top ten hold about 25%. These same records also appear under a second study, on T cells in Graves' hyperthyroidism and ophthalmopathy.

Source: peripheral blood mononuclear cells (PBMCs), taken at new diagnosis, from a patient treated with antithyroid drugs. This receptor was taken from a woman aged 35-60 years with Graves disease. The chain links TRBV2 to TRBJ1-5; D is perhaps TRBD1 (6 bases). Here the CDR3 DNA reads TGTGCCAGCAGTGAGAAACAGGGAGGCGGTCAGCCCCAGCATTTT. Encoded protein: CASSEKQGGGQPQHF.